These T cell receptor beta chains were read from a single sample in a study of spatial heterogeneity in lung cancer. TCRdb recomputed calls from the 5' RACE reads with MiXCR, one row per CDR3 protein. This table has 90,000 to 95,000 distinct CDR3 sequences, roughly 12% appearing once. Sample: PBMCs, taken at surgery. All receptors derive from a male donor with early-stage non-small cell lung cancer. Both conserved end residues are part of each CDR3. D genes are given only for firm matches. Clone size, where shown, is once, few, many, or a class for clones that have expanded.

abundance: -
d_gene: -
j_gene: TRBJ2-3
v_gene: TRBV6-6
CDR3aa: CASSYLQDSTDTQYF
CDR3nt: TGTGCCAGCAGCTACCTGCAGGACAGCACAGATACGCAGTATTTT

abundance: few
d_gene: -
j_gene: TRBJ1-5
v_gene: TRBV27
CDR3aa: CASSSIWTEPNRDQPQHF
CDR3nt: TGTGCCAGCAGTTCAATCTGGACGGAACCCAATAGGGATCAGCCCCAGCATTTT

abundance: many
d_gene: -
j_gene: TRBJ2-1
v_gene: TRBV29-1
CDR3aa: CSAIPGRAFSHEQFF
CDR3nt: TGCAGCGCGATACCCGGCAGGGCATTTAGCCATGAGCAGTTCTTC

abundance: -
d_gene: -
j_gene: TRBJ1-6
v_gene: TRBV30
CDR3aa: CAWSLVGMDSPLHF
CDR3nt: TGTGCCTGGAGTTTGGTAGGGATGGATTCACCCCTCCACTTT

abundance: few
d_gene: TRBD2
j_gene: TRBJ2-1
v_gene: TRBV4-3
CDR3aa: CASSQVAGGTYNEQFF
CDR3nt: TGCGCCAGCAGCCAAGTTGCGGGGGGTACCTACAATGAGCAGTTCTTC

abundance: few
d_gene: -
j_gene: TRBJ2-3
v_gene: TRBV7-9
CDR3aa: CASSLNTQYF
CDR3nt: TGTGCCAGCAGCTTAAATACGCAGTATTTT

abundance: -
d_gene: -
j_gene: TRBJ2-1
v_gene: TRBV5-1
CDR3aa: CASRRALAESSYNEQFF
CDR3nt: TGCGCCAGCAGGCGGGCCTTGGCGGAGAGCTCCTACAATGAGCAGTTCTTC

abundance: many
d_gene: TRBD1
j_gene: TRBJ2-2
v_gene: TRBV7-2
CDR3aa: CASSKGQGATGELFF
CDR3nt: TGTGCCAGCAGCAAGGGACAGGGAGCCACCGGGGAGCTGTTTTTT

abundance: many
d_gene: -
j_gene: TRBJ1-1
v_gene: TRBV7-9
CDR3aa: CASSLGSITEAFF
CDR3nt: TGTGCCAGCAGCTTAGGCTCGATCACTGAAGCTTTCTTT

abundance: many
d_gene: -
j_gene: TRBJ1-4
v_gene: TRBV11-2
CDR3aa: CASSVSFATNEKLFF
CDR3nt: TGTGCCAGCAGCGTCTCGTTCGCAACTAATGAAAAACTGTTTTTT

abundance: few
d_gene: -
j_gene: TRBJ1-2
v_gene: TRBV20-1
CDR3aa: CSASSQLWGGYTF
CDR3nt: TGCAGTGCTAGCTCGCAGCTATGGGGTGGCTACACCTTC

abundance: many
d_gene: TRBD2
j_gene: TRBJ2-2
v_gene: TRBV20-1
CDR3aa: CSAPGLAGAPTGELFF
CDR3nt: TGCAGTGCGCCGGGACTAGCGGGAGCCCCCACCGGGGAGCTGTTTTTT

abundance: few
d_gene: -
j_gene: TRBJ2-7
v_gene: TRBV5-6
CDR3aa: CASSPSGTHYEQYF
CDR3nt: TGTGCCAGCAGCCCCTCCGGGACCCACTACGAGCAGTACTTC

abundance: -
d_gene: -
j_gene: TRBJ2-3
v_gene: TRBV7-2
CDR3aa: CASSPSVKDTQYF
CDR3nt: TGTGCCAGCAGCCCCAGCGTAAAAGATACGCAGTATTTT

abundance: few
d_gene: -
j_gene: TRBJ2-7
v_gene: TRBV5-5
CDR3aa: CASSAGQGYEQYF
CDR3nt: TGTGCCAGCAGCGCAGGCCAGGGATACGAGCAGTACTTC

abundance: few
d_gene: -
j_gene: TRBJ1-2
v_gene: TRBV20-1
CDR3aa: CSARDRHEGIYGYTF
CDR3nt: TGCAGTGCTAGAGATCGTCATGAGGGGATCTATGGCTACACCTTC

abundance: -
d_gene: TRBD1
j_gene: TRBJ2-7
v_gene: TRBV6-2/TRBV6-3
CDR3aa: CASSTNTGTAIPYEQYF
CDR3nt: TGTGCCAGCAGTACAAATACCGGGACAGCTATCCCCTACGAGCAGTACTTC

abundance: -
d_gene: -
j_gene: TRBJ1-3
v_gene: TRBV9
CDR3aa: CASSGGAGTTIYF
CDR3nt: TGTGCCAGCAGCGGAGGGGCTGGGACCACCATATATTTT

abundance: -
d_gene: TRBD2
j_gene: TRBJ2-1
v_gene: TRBV4-3
CDR3aa: CASSLGLAGTGMFF
CDR3nt: TGCGCCAGCAGCCTAGGACTAGCGGGAACAGGGATGTTCTTC

abundance: -
d_gene: TRBD1
j_gene: TRBJ2-5
v_gene: TRBV4-2
CDR3aa: CASREHRGRKTQYF
CDR3nt: TGTGCCAGCAGGGAACACAGGGGTCGAAAGACCCAGTACTTC

abundance: -
d_gene: TRBD2
j_gene: TRBJ2-7
v_gene: TRBV20-1
CDR3aa: CSADSGGYEQYF
CDR3nt: TGCAGTGCGGATAGCGGGGGGTACGAGCAGTACTTC

abundance: -
d_gene: -
j_gene: TRBJ1-1
v_gene: TRBV7-2
CDR3aa: CASSTRADGTEAFF
CDR3nt: TGTGCCAGCAGCACCAGGGCCGACGGCACTGAAGCTTTCTTT

abundance: many
d_gene: TRBD1
j_gene: TRBJ2-1
v_gene: TRBV29-1
CDR3aa: CSVEVWDSKYNEQFF
CDR3nt: TGCAGCGTTGAAGTCTGGGACAGCAAATACAATGAGCAGTTCTTC

abundance: -
d_gene: -
j_gene: TRBJ2-7
v_gene: TRBV27
CDR3aa: CASSLAPSSEQYF
CDR3nt: TGTGCCAGCAGTTTGGCCCCGTCCAGCGAGCAGTACTTC

abundance: few
d_gene: TRBD2
j_gene: TRBJ2-5
v_gene: TRBV12-3/TRBV12-4
CDR3aa: CASSNGLAGMETQYF
CDR3nt: TGTGCCAGCAGCAATGGACTAGCGGGGATGGAGACCCAGTACTTC

abundance: few
d_gene: -
j_gene: TRBJ2-5
v_gene: TRBV6-2/TRBV6-3
CDR3aa: CASSYRGLLQETQYF
CDR3nt: TGTGCCAGCAGTTACCGGGGACTCCTCCAAGAGACCCAGTACTTC

abundance: -
d_gene: -
j_gene: TRBJ2-2
v_gene: TRBV14
CDR3aa: CASSRDLGGTGELFF
CDR3nt: TGTGCCAGCAGCCGAGATCTTGGTGGAACCGGGGAGCTGTTTTTT

abundance: few
d_gene: -
j_gene: TRBJ2-1
v_gene: TRBV21-1
CDR3aa: CASRDRGLGNEQFF
CDR3nt: TGTGCCAGCAGGGACAGGGGGTTGGGCAATGAGCAGTTCTTC

abundance: many
d_gene: TRBD1
j_gene: TRBJ2-5
v_gene: TRBV10-3
CDR3aa: CAISLDRGAQETQYF
CDR3nt: TGTGCCATCAGCTTAGACAGGGGGGCCCAAGAGACCCAGTACTTC

abundance: -
d_gene: -
j_gene: TRBJ1-1
v_gene: TRBV20-1
CDR3aa: CSAPGHRNTEAFF
CDR3nt: TGCAGTGCCCCAGGCCACCGGAACACTGAAGCTTTCTTT

abundance: few
d_gene: -
j_gene: TRBJ2-3
v_gene: TRBV6-4
CDR3aa: CASSRDGSGPDTQYF
CDR3nt: TGTGCCAGCAGTCGTGACGGGAGCGGCCCAGATACGCAGTATTTT

abundance: few
d_gene: -
j_gene: TRBJ2-1
v_gene: TRBV7-2
CDR3aa: CASSYGDANEQFF
CDR3nt: TGTGCCAGCAGCTACGGGGACGCGAATGAGCAGTTCTTC

abundance: many
d_gene: TRBD2
j_gene: TRBJ2-1
v_gene: TRBV5-1
CDR3aa: CASSSLAGGPNEQFF
CDR3nt: TGCGCCAGCAGCTCTCTAGCGGGGGGGCCTAATGAGCAGTTCTTC

abundance: -
d_gene: -
j_gene: TRBJ2-5
v_gene: TRBV29-1
CDR3aa: CSAETETQYF
CDR3nt: TGCAGCGCCGAAACAGAGACCCAGTACTTC

abundance: -
d_gene: TRBD2
j_gene: TRBJ2-3
v_gene: TRBV6-2/TRBV6-3
CDR3aa: CASSLGLAGVAPSTDTQYF
CDR3nt: TGTGCCAGCAGCTTGGGACTAGCGGGGGTTGCCCCCAGCACAGATACGCAGTATTTT

abundance: -
d_gene: -
j_gene: TRBJ1-1
v_gene: TRBV2
CDR3aa: CASRDSLRAFF
CDR3nt: TGTGCCAGCAGGGACTCTTTGCGGGCTTTCTTT

abundance: once
d_gene: TRBD1
j_gene: TRBJ1-6
v_gene: TRBV7-3
CDR3aa: CASSFTGDYNSPLHF
CDR3nt: TGTGCCAGCAGCTTCACAGGGGATTATAATTCACCCCTCCACTTT

abundance: -
d_gene: -
j_gene: TRBJ2-2
v_gene: TRBV24-1
CDR3aa: CATSDFDGTGELFF
CDR3nt: TGTGCCACCAGTGATTTCGACGGCACCGGGGAGCTGTTTTTT

abundance: many
d_gene: TRBD1
j_gene: TRBJ1-1
v_gene: TRBV29-1
CDR3aa: CSVAPGQVNTEAFF
CDR3nt: TGCAGCGTTGCTCCCGGACAGGTGAACACTGAAGCTTTCTTT

abundance: -
d_gene: -
j_gene: TRBJ1-1
v_gene: TRBV21-1
CDR3aa: CASSKTKRGTEAFF
CDR3nt: TGTGCCAGCAGCAAAACGAAAAGAGGCACTGAAGCTTTCTTT

abundance: -
d_gene: TRBD1
j_gene: TRBJ2-3
v_gene: TRBV7-9
CDR3aa: CASSSTTGEDTQYF
CDR3nt: TGTGCCAGCAGCTCGACGACAGGGGAAGATACGCAGTATTTT

abundance: -
d_gene: TRBD1
j_gene: TRBJ2-1
v_gene: TRBV7-6
CDR3aa: CASSLTGSSSYNEQFF
CDR3nt: TGTGCCAGCAGCTTGACAGGGTCGAGCTCCTACAATGAGCAGTTCTTC

abundance: many
d_gene: -
j_gene: TRBJ2-4
v_gene: TRBV12-3/TRBV12-4
CDR3aa: CASSLSGRLNIQYF
CDR3nt: TGTGCCAGCAGTTTATCGGGCAGGTTGAACATTCAGTACTTC

abundance: few
d_gene: TRBD1
j_gene: TRBJ2-4
v_gene: TRBV11-2
CDR3aa: CASSLDRRQPKNIQYF
CDR3nt: TGTGCCAGCAGCTTGGACAGGAGGCAACCCAAAAACATTCAGTACTTC

abundance: few
d_gene: -
j_gene: TRBJ1-1
v_gene: TRBV7-2
CDR3aa: CASSLAPTGTEAFF
CDR3nt: TGTGCCAGCAGCTTAGCGCCCACGGGCACTGAAGCTTTCTTT

abundance: -
d_gene: TRBD1
j_gene: TRBJ1-2
v_gene: TRBV25-1
CDR3aa: CASSESRTGDYGYTF
CDR3nt: TGTGCCAGCAGTGAATCCCGGACAGGTGATTATGGCTACACCTTC

abundance: few
d_gene: TRBD2
j_gene: TRBJ2-1
v_gene: TRBV7-6
CDR3aa: CASSLERGREQFF
CDR3nt: TGTGCCAGCAGCTTAGAGCGGGGCAGGGAGCAGTTCTTC

abundance: -
d_gene: -
j_gene: TRBJ1-2
v_gene: TRBV28
CDR3aa: CASSPAWGYTF
CDR3nt: TGTGCCAGCAGCCCGGCTTGGGGCTACACCTTC

abundance: few
d_gene: TRBD2
j_gene: TRBJ2-1
v_gene: TRBV18
CDR3aa: CASSPQREGYNEQFF
CDR3nt: TGTGCCAGCTCACCCCAGCGGGAGGGCTACAATGAGCAGTTCTTC

abundance: many
d_gene: TRBD1
j_gene: TRBJ1-2
v_gene: TRBV30
CDR3aa: CAWSVRDRGNGYTF
CDR3nt: TGTGCCTGGAGTGTACGGGACAGGGGAAATGGCTACACCTTC

abundance: -
d_gene: TRBD2
j_gene: TRBJ2-7
v_gene: TRBV18
CDR3aa: CASSPGLAAPKRHYEQYF
CDR3nt: TGTGCCAGCTCACCGGGACTAGCGGCTCCTAAACGTCACTACGAGCAGTACTTC

abundance: -
d_gene: TRBD1
j_gene: TRBJ1-6
v_gene: TRBV7-9
CDR3aa: CASSPTGRYNSPLHF
CDR3nt: TGTGCCAGCAGCCCGACAGGGCGGTATAATTCACCCCTCCACTTT

abundance: few
d_gene: -
j_gene: TRBJ2-7
v_gene: TRBV3-1
CDR3aa: CASSQAVSAYEQYF
CDR3nt: TGTGCCAGCAGCCAAGCGGTAAGCGCCTACGAGCAGTACTTC

abundance: few
d_gene: -
j_gene: TRBJ1-5
v_gene: TRBV9
CDR3aa: CASSADIHSNQPQHF
CDR3nt: TGTGCCAGCAGCGCGGACATCCATAGCAATCAGCCCCAGCATTTT

abundance: many
d_gene: -
j_gene: TRBJ2-6
v_gene: TRBV20-1
CDR3aa: CSAPRSRAAGANVLTF
CDR3nt: TGCAGTGCTCCCCGATCCAGGGCTGCTGGGGCCAACGTCCTGACTTTC

abundance: few
d_gene: TRBD2
j_gene: TRBJ2-7
v_gene: TRBV5-1
CDR3aa: CASSLDRAGGSVYEQYF
CDR3nt: TGCGCCAGCAGCTTGGATCGAGCGGGAGGGAGTGTCTACGAGCAGTACTTC

abundance: few
d_gene: TRBD1
j_gene: TRBJ1-5
v_gene: TRBV28
CDR3aa: CASSHTGDNQPQHF
CDR3nt: TGTGCCAGCAGCCACACAGGGGACAATCAGCCCCAGCATTTT

abundance: few
d_gene: -
j_gene: TRBJ2-4
v_gene: TRBV7-2
CDR3aa: CASSSNYQNIQYF
CDR3nt: TGTGCCAGCAGCTCTAACTATCAGAACATTCAGTACTTC